The rows below give T cell receptor beta chains drawn from one sample of a study of blood T cells in healthy people across ages. Via MiXCR, TCRdb re-called the 5' RACE reads, giving one row per CDR3 protein. The sample contains some 700,000 distinct CDR3 sequences, roughly 41% of which appear only once. Sequencing used blood. The source is a woman in her sixties in good health. The CDR3 runs from the conserved cysteine through the conserved F or W.

v_call,j_call,cdr3_length,cdr3_aa
TRBV5-1,TRBJ2-1,13,CASRLEGNGEQFF
TRBV6-5,NA,15,CASSYTTSGSNEQYF
TRBV11-2,TRBJ1-2,13,CASSSTDYYGYTF
TRBV2,TRBJ2-1,14,CASSDSVPDNEQFF
TRBV20-1,TRBJ2-2,16,CSASASGGRNTGELFF
TRBV29-1,TRBJ1-1,13,CSVADSYHTEAFF
TRBV10-3,TRBJ2-7,15,CAISEGRTITYEQYF
TRBV20-1,TRBJ2-3,14,CSAGLEASTDTQYF
TRBV6-5,TRBJ2-3,14,CASNPGAGGDTQYF
TRBV6-2/TRBV6-3,TRBJ1-5,16,CASSYSGYRAVQPQHF
TRBV7-2,TRBJ2-3,15,CASSLEWGSTDTQYF
TRBV6-5,TRBJ2-7,14,CASSYRRLAEEQYF
TRBV20-1,TRBJ1-1,12,CSATYRDTEAFF
TRBV29-1,TRBJ1-1,10,CSVEDQGAFF
TRBV6-2/TRBV6-3,TRBJ2-1,15,CASMLWGLENNEQFF
TRBV27,TRBJ2-2,15,CASSEPGQGAGELFF
TRBV6-5,TRBJ1-1,14,CASRARTANTEAFF
TRBV11-2,TRBJ2-5,15,CASSPHRSPQETQYF
TRBV25-1,TRBJ1-2,14,CASSELQGAYGYTF
TRBV20-1,TRBJ2-3,13,CSARTGYTDTQYF
TRBV2,TRBJ2-3,13,CASSATRTDTQYF
TRBV6-5,TRBJ1-2,11,CASTDSWGYTF
TRBV7-6,TRBJ2-1,17,CASSLDQGFSSYNEQFF
TRBV19,TRBJ1-4,16,CASSADRGVKGEKLFF
TRBV20-1,TRBJ2-4,15,CSARDHGYGKNIQYF
TRBV28,TRBJ2-5,12,CASAAGMETQYF
TRBV12-3/TRBV12-4,TRBJ2-5,12,CANRLAKETQYF
TRBV11-2,TRBJ2-3,12,CASSFSREAQYF
TRBV19,TRBJ2-7,17,CASSSYPAGTDAYEQYF
TRBV6-1,TRBJ1-2,14,CASSRGQGNYGYTF
TRBV2,TRBJ1-1,15,CASSQQGALNTEAFF
TRBV20-1,TRBJ2-2,15,CSAPLLGGNTGELFF
TRBV7-2,TRBJ2-3,18,CASSLYASLAGGTDRQYF
TRBV4-2,TRBJ1-2,15,CASSPQDRSNYGYTF
TRBV11-2,TRBJ2-7,16,CASSFRFRGGSYEQYF
TRBV10-3,TRBJ1-2,15,CAISETTVPNYGYTF
TRBV28,TRBJ1-5,12,CASSGGNQPQHF
TRBV9,TRBJ2-3,16,CASSTPGTSGWDTQYF
TRBV20-1,TRBJ2-1,15,CSATETESSYNEQFF
TRBV3-1,TRBJ2-5,14,CASSPGSYQETQYF
TRBV29-1,TRBJ2-5,15,CSVDGGRRLQETQYF
TRBV29-1,TRBJ1-2,11,CSDKEIYGYTF
TRBV4-3,TRBJ2-3,15,CASSQEYGSTDTQYF
TRBV9,TRBJ2-1,14,CASSGQGYYNEQFF
TRBV7-3,TRBJ2-3,16,CASSLWGGSGTDTQYF
TRBV4-2,TRBJ1-4,15,CASSQRTGVGEKLFF
TRBV19,TRBJ2-6,15,CASSKTGDGANVLTF
TRBV20-1,TRBJ2-4,13,CSASGLAKNIQYF
TRBV5-1,TRBJ2-2,13,CASSYPQGGELFF
TRBV7-2,TRBJ2-7,14,CASSRWGQSYEQYF
TRBV4-3,NA,15,CASSQDRTGTYEQYF
TRBV12-3/TRBV12-4,TRBJ1-2,12,CATMRQGQGYTF
TRBV20-1,TRBJ2-3,14,CSARGRTDTDTQYF
TRBV4-3,TRBJ2-7,17,CASSQGFNPQGTYEQYF
TRBV7-9,TRBJ1-2,17,CASSYDRGQGALFSYTF